Reported below is one T cell receptor (beta chain). This clone has more than one count but fewer than ten. It has no known antigen specificity. The input lacks base qualities; no much larger clone sits a single base away. The entry originates in a study of cytomegalovirus exposure and HLA in healthy donors (dated by TCRdb to the late 2010s). About the full investigation: A later analysis indicated that the 90 to 150 validation repertoires were generated on the platform also employed for the approximately 700 repertoires of the first cohort. The study aimed to test whether signatures of past pathogen exposure could be identified by cataloging public T cell receptors. A separate validation cohort of over 95 different subjects was used in addition to the approximately 610-subject first cohort. The study combined high-throughput TCR immunosequencing, statistical association of individual TCRs with disease status, and machine learning to predict cytomegalovirus infection status.

Study-wide findings and limitations: Of the cluster scores, roughly 95% were above 0 in a later analysis, which found that TCRs clustered in the first cohort also tended to co-occur in the 120 or so validation repertoires. Most TCR sequences were seen in very few donors, while some public TCRs were found in many individuals. All 120 repertoires were used to score co-occurrence in the validation cohort in a later analysis, because that analysis had no HLA typing for the cohort. The classifier was reported to diagnose cytomegalovirus status with high specificity and sensitivity in both the original and validation cohorts. According to the authors, the approach could potentially be generalized to other disease states and immunological phenotypes. A total of 150 to 200 TCR beta chains were listed by the study as associated with cytomegalovirus. Three of the identified cytomegalovirus-associated TCR beta chains were confirmed in vitro to be specific for cytomegalovirus antigens.

Separate from the approximately 670-subject first cohort, the validation cohort of over 90 subjects was the group to which the donors belonged. The library was prepared using the immunoSEQ multiplex PCR assay. In the original analysis: A statistical classification framework was built for diagnosing cytomegalovirus status from the catalog of TCR beta chain sequences. TCRdb stores this immuneACCESS table with in-frame sequences only. Part of the clones is absent; in the studies checked, under half of the shortfall reflects unresolved V genes, and no reason is known for the rest. The V and J calls and the clone size are those of that table, but D and trimming were determined from the DNA. This sample holds roughly 120,000 clones; just under 90% were observed only once. Approximately 3.5% of the sample is held by the ten biggest clonotypes. Sequencing was performed on PBMCs. This clonotype originated in a man younger than 45 in good health and CMV-seronegative.

The DNA sequence is TGTGCCAGTAGTATCGGTCACCCCATGAACACTGAAGCTTTCTTT. This yields the protein CASSIGHPMNTEAFF. The V and J segments used are TRBV19 and TRBJ1-1, with an unclear D gene assignment. The CDR3 sequence holds 15 residues, the cysteine and phenylalanine included. Here the CDR3 DNA is all that survives: 45 bases in frame from base 1. The germline ends are 11 bases apart after V is trimmed by 3 bases and J by 0 bases. The germline V gene (reference sequence) supplies CDR1 LNHDA and CDR2 SQIVND.